Presented here are 28 T cell receptor beta chains from one specimen sequenced in a study of regulatory T cells in long-lasting Graves disease. For TCR beta, libraries came from iRepertoire HTBI primers and Arm-PCR of CDR3 regions. Each CDR3 protein is one row after TCRdb ran MiXCR on the multiplex PCR reads. Among around 450,000 distinct CDR3 sequences listed, around 16% were seen once. As for time point: newly diagnosed GD, antithyroid drugs for less than 3 months. RNA extracted from PBMCs served as the sequencing template. These data were also reused for a study on T cells in Graves' hyperthyroidism and ophthalmopathy.

Sequences were derived from peripheral blood mononuclear cells (PBMCs), sampled at new diagnosis, from a patient treated with antithyroid drugs. The receptors derive from a woman aged 40 to 50 with Graves disease.

This clonotype has a count of ten or more. The rearrangement uses TRBV28 and TRBJ1-2, with 9 bases identical to TRBD1. In germline, CDR1 is MDHEN, CDR2 SYDVKM. Germline trimming cut 3 bases from V and 7 bases from J; bases unmatched to any gene: 9. This CDR3 comprises 15 residues. The CDR3 is CASSFRNRGRLGYTF. In nucleotides, the CDR3 is TGTGCCAGCAGTTTTCGGAACAGGGGGCGTCTTGGCTACACCTTC.

The chain couples TRBV29-1 to TRBJ1-2; the D is unclear. Germline V lookup: CDR1 SQVTM, CDR2 ANQGSEA. The length of the CDR3 is 20 residues. Trimming cost V 2 bases and J 3 bases, with 31 bases left between them. CDR3 DNA sequence: TGCAGCGTTGAACGCCTACCCCCGGGTGCGACTAACATGTCGTACTATGGCTACACCTTC. Translating gives CSVERLPPGATNMSYYGYTF. Drawing the rest from reference TRBV29-1 and TRBJ1-2, the complete variable domain is SAVISQKPSRDICQRGTSLTIQCQVDSQVTMMFWYRQQPGQSLTLIATANQGSEATYESGFVIDKFPISRPNLTFSTLTVSNMSPEDSSIYLCSVERLPPGATNMSYYGYTFGSGTRLTVV.

This clonotype was found many times. V usage is TRBV12-3 or TRBV12-4 and J usage is TRBJ1-5, with D perhaps TRBD1 (5 bases). CDR3 length: 14 amino acids. Trimming took off 3 bases at V and 11 bases at J, with 17 bases between the two ends. CDR3 nucleotides: TGTGCCAGCAGTTTCCAGGGAACCTATCAAGCCCAGCATTTT. It encodes CASSFQGTYQAQHF.

The chain carries TRBV19 and TRBJ1-6; the D gene is possibly TRBD1 (5 bases). Between the trimmed V and J ends, which lost 8 bases and 6 bases, there was a span of 14 bases. Germline V lookup: CDR1 LNHDA, CDR2 SQIVND (reference sequence). The CDR3 extends over 14 amino acids. DNA of the CDR3: TGTGCCAGTGCTGGGGCTCAGGTTAATTCACCCCTCCACTTT. This sequence encodes CASAGAQVNSPLHF.

This clonotype occurred many times. The chain links TRBV30 to TRBJ1-4; D ambiguous. The CDR3 spans 17 residues. The germline V gene encodes CDR1 GTSNPN and CDR2 SVGIG (reference sequence). The V gene lost 0 bases and the J gene lost 1 base, with 15 bases spanning the gap. The CDR3 spells CAWSVPRTAVTNEKLFF. The CDR3 DNA reads as TGTGCCTGGAGTGTACCGAGGACCGCTGTAACTAATGAAAAACTGTTTTTT.

The sample holds many counts of this clonotype. The chain is built from TRBV20-1 and TRBJ2-7; 9 bases match TRBD1. The V segment lost 6 bases and the J segment 4 bases; nucleotides outside the gene matches: 10. The CDR3 contains 14 residues. CDR1 is DFQATT and CDR2 is SNEGSKA in the germline V gene (reference sequence). CDR3 loop: CSAPVGQGGYEQYF. The CDR3 DNA sequence: TGCAGTGCGCCCGTGGGACAGGGCGGGTACGAGCAGTACTTC.

This clonotype was seen at least ten times. The J gene is TRBJ1-2, the V gene TRBV6-5, with D hard to call. This CDR3 has 12 residues. Germline V gives CDR1 MNHEY, CDR2 SVGAGI. The V end lost 2 bases, the J end lost 4 bases, and 5 bases lay between the germline ends. In nucleotides, the CDR3 is TGTGCCAGCAGTTACCCGGGCTATGGCTACACCTTC. It codes for CASSYPGYGYTF.

This clonotype was recorded a few times. The chain employs TRBV4-1 and TRBJ2-5; 7 positions agree with TRBD1. This CDR3 contains 15 residues. Unmatched junction bases numbered 8, after V lost 0 bases and J lost 7 bases. Germline-derived CDR1 and CDR2 are MGHRA and YSYEKL. The CDR3 DNA follows: TGCGCCAGCAGCCAAGATCGGGTACAGGGGCGGACCCAGTACTTC. Protein sequence: CASSQDRVQGRTQYF.

This clonotype was recorded at least ten times. The chain links TRBV2 to TRBJ1-4; 8 bases map to TRBD1. Germline V lookup: CDR1 SNHLY, CDR2 FYNNEI. This CDR3 region has 13 residues. Trimming removed 8 bases from V and 8 bases from J; junction bases left unmatched: 7. The DNA of the CDR3 is TGTGCCAGCTCGGGACAGGTGATCGAAAAACTGTTTTTT. Its translation: CASSGQVIEKLFF.

With regard to this clonotype: This likely stems from a read error, as it lies one base from a far larger clone. The chain joins TRBV9 to TRBJ2-7, with a weak D call TRBD2 (5 bases). The assigned J gene may be wrong: the sequence end matches TRBJ2-3 better. CDR3 size: 16 residues. In germline, CDR1 is SGDLS, CDR2 YYNGEE. The CDR3 nucleotides read TGTGCCAGCAGCGTAGAGCTGCTGGGGAGCGCAGATACGCAGTATTTT. This gives the protein CASSVELLGSADTQYF.

This clonotype has ten or more counts. The chain couples TRBV28 to TRBJ2-7, with 7 bases identical to TRBD1. J was trimmed by 3 bases and V by 5 bases; bases with no gene match: 7. CDR3 size: 14 residues. Germline CDR1 MDHEN, CDR2 SYDVKM. The CDR3 sequence: CASSHRGLSYEQYF. DNA of the CDR3: TGTGCCAGCAGTCACAGGGGATTGAGCTACGAGCAGTACTTC. Based on the CDR3 plus reference TRBV28 and TRBJ2-7, the full variable domain is DVKVTQSSRYLVKRTGEKVFLECVQDMDHENMFWYRQDPGLGLRLIYFSYDVKMKEKGDIPEGYSVSREKKERFSLILESASTNQTSMYLCASSHRGLSYEQYFGPGTRLTVT.

About this clonotype itself: With only one base between it and a far larger clone, this is likely a read error. The chain employs TRBV7-3 and TRBJ1-1; unclear D gene. CDR1 and CDR2 (germline): SGHTA, FQGTGA. The CDR3 loop spans 12 amino acids. The CDR3 here is CASRRATTEALF. The CDR3, as DNA: TGTGCCAGCAGACGGGCCACCACTGAAGCTCTCTTT.

This clonotype was counted a few times. J is TRBJ1-1 and V is TRBV5-1; no clear D gene. The CDR3 is 14 residues long. The V gene lost 0 bases and the J gene lost 6 bases, with 12 bases spanning the gap. Germline V gene sequence: CDR1 SGHRS, CDR2 YFSETQ. The CDR3: CASSLESEGPEAFF. For the CDR3, the DNA is TGCGCCAGCAGCTTGGAATCAGAAGGGCCTGAAGCTTTCTTT. The full variable domain, completed using reference TRBV5-1 and TRBJ1-1, is KAGVTQTPRYLIKTRGQQVTLSCSPISGHRSVSWYQQTPGQGLQFLFEYFSETQRNKGNFPGRFSGRQFSNSRSEMNVSTLELGDSALYLCASSLESEGPEAFFGQGTRLTVV.

Comments on this clonotype: One end of the junction varies from germline; a read error may be responsible. The chain employs TRBV5-1 and TRBJ2-3; D is ambiguous. The CDR3 is made up of 12 amino acids. Germline values: CDR1 SGHRS, CDR2 YFSETQ. CDR3 DNA: TGTGCCAGCAGCGTTGACACCCAGACGCAGTATTTT. Encoded protein: CASSVDTQTQYF.

This clonotype was observed a few times. The chain uses TRBV20-1 and TRBJ2-7; the D call may be TRBD1 or TRBD2 (5 bases each). This CDR3 spans 16 amino acids. The V gene's germline CDR1 is DFQATT and CDR2 SNEGSKA (reference sequence). Trimming pared 0 bases from V and 5 bases from J, leaving 20 bases between. CDR3 sequence: CSARDPRRTLGDEQYF. In DNA, the CDR3 is TGCAGTGCTAGAGACCCGCGAAGGACCTTGGGGGACGAGCAGTACTTC.

This clonotype was detected many times. V and J are TRBV7-9 and TRBJ2-2; a weak D match, TRBD2 (5 bases). This CDR3 spans 12 amino acids. Per germline, CDR1 SEHNR and CDR2 FQNEAQ (reference sequence). Trimming removed 10 bases at V and 4 bases at J, with 10 bases between. The CDR3 spells CATTRATGELFF. As DNA, the CDR3 is TGTGCCACCACTAGGGCCACCGGGGAGCTGTTTTTT.

The genes are TRBV7-9 and TRBJ2-3; D possibly corresponds to TRBD1 (6 bases). V lost 6 bases and J 2 bases, leaving 12 bases between the germline ends. The germline gives CDR1 SEHNR, CDR2 FQNEAQ (reference sequence). CDR3 length equals 14 residues. The CDR3 nucleotides are TGTGCCAGCAGGAAACAGGGTTACACAGATACGCAGTATTTT. Encoded protein: CASRKQGYTDTQYF.

V usage is TRBV20-1 and J usage is TRBJ2-7; D perhaps matches TRBD2 (6 bases). Trimming took off 6 bases at V and 3 bases at J, with 12 bases between the two ends. Germline values: CDR1 DFQATT, CDR2 SNEGSKA (reference sequence). CDR3 length: 12 amino acids. The CDR3 region is CSATGTYYEQYF. Written as DNA, the CDR3 is TGCAGTGCCACCGGGACTTACTACGAGCAGTACTTC.

With regard to this clonotype: This sequence is one base from a far larger clone and is likely a read error. The chain combines TRBV10-3 with TRBJ2-7; TRBD2 aligns across 12 bases. This CDR3 is 15 amino acids long. CDR1 is ENHRY, CDR2 SYGVKD, per germline. The chain's CDR3 is CAISPTSGRQETQCF. The DNA of the CDR3 is TGTGCCATCAGTCCGACTAGCGGGAGACAAGAGACCCAGTGCTTC.

This clonotype was recorded many times. The chain combines TRBV12-3 or TRBV12-4 with TRBJ2-3; tentatively, D is TRBD1 or TRBD2 (5 bases each). This CDR3 comprises 16 residues. V lost 4 bases, J lost 0 bases, and 14 bases lay in between. CDR3 sequence: CASSSSWGISTDTQYF. In DNA, the CDR3 is TGTGCCAGCAGTTCCTCCTGGGGGATAAGCACAGATACGCAGTATTTT.

This clonotype was observed many times. V and J are TRBV2 and TRBJ1-6; 8 bases line up with TRBD1. CDR1 SNHLY and CDR2 FYNNEI come from the germline V gene. The CDR3 runs 14 residues. V was clipped by 4 bases and J by 6 bases; unmatched bases: 2. The CDR3 is CASSVDRGNSPLHF. The CDR3 nucleotides are TGTGCCAGCAGTGTAGACAGGGGTAATTCACCCCTCCACTTT.

This clonotype was observed at least ten times. The genes are TRBV28 and TRBJ2-2, with 10 bases identical to TRBD2. The CDR3 sequence is 16 residues long. Germline CDR1 is MDHEN and CDR2 is SYDVKM. Losses at the gene ends were 5 bases for V and 6 bases for J; bases not matched to a gene: 9. This chain's CDR3 is CASSLSLAGGPGELFF. In DNA form, the CDR3 reads TGTGCCAGCAGTCTGTCGTTAGCGGGAGGACCCGGGGAGCTGTTTTTT.

This clonotype appeared many times. The rearrangement joins TRBV6-1 to TRBJ1-1; D gene unclear. V lost 2 bases, J lost 2 bases, and 9 bases lay in between. The CDR3 is 14 amino acids. In germline, CDR1 is MNHNS, CDR2 SASEGT. CDR3 in DNA: TGTGCCAGCAGTGAATTGGCACACAACACTGAAGCTTTCTTT. This sequence encodes CASSELAHNTEAFF.

This clonotype turned up a few times. V usage is TRBV5-4 and J usage is TRBJ2-2; TRBD2 matches at 14 bases. Germline assignment: CDR1 SGHNT and CDR2 YYREEE (reference sequence). V gave up 5 bases and J gave up 6 bases; unmatched junction bases: 6. CDR3 length equals 16 residues. The CDR3 coding sequence is TGTGCCAGCAGACTCGGGACTAGCGGGAGTGCCGGGGAGCTGTTTTTT. As protein: CASRLGTSGSAGELFF.

This clonotype appeared a few times. The chain joins TRBV7-9 to TRBJ2-1, with 11 bases fitting TRBD2. The CDR3 is 15 residues long. The germline V gene has CDR1 SEHNR and CDR2 FQNEAQ (reference sequence). J was trimmed by 6 bases and V by 7 bases; bases with no gene match: 8. In DNA, the CDR3 is TGTGCCAGCACCTCGGGTCTAGCGGGAGGCAATGAGCAGTTCTTC. Translating it yields CASTSGLAGGNEQFF.

Concerning this clonotype: One base separates it from a far larger clone, so it is likely a read error. The CDR3 ends on some other residue instead of the conserved phenylalanine or tryptophan, so this is likely a read error. This chain joins TRBV12-5 and TRBJ2-1; 10 bases match TRBD2. Matching the DNA end better, TRBJ2-5 makes the J call doubtful. Per germline, CDR1 LGHNT and CDR2 FRNRAP. The CDR3 runs to 17 residues. CDR3 in DNA: TGTGCTAGTGGTTTGGAACTAGCGGGATGGGTCGGTGAGACCCAGTACTCC. As protein: CASGLELAGWVGETQYS.

A word on this clonotype: With a much larger clone just one base away, this may be a read error. The chain joins TRBV28 to TRBJ2-5; 7 nucleotides agree with TRBD1. There are 14 residues in the CDR3. CDR1 and CDR2 from the germline V gene are MDHEN and SYDVKM. CDR3 protein: CASGLSDRKETQYF. The CDR3 coding sequence is TGTGCCAGCGGTTTATCGGACAGGAAAGAGACCCAGTACTTC.

This chain joins TRBV5-1 and TRBJ1-2; 7 bases align to TRBD1. Germline V gene sequence: CDR1 SGHRS, CDR2 YFSETQ. The CDR3 loop spans 16 amino acids. Losses at the gene ends were 4 bases for V and 4 bases for J; bases not matched to a gene: 13. The CDR3 sequence: CASSEAGTVLSYGYTF. Written as DNA, the CDR3 is TGCGCCAGCAGCGAGGCCGGGACAGTACTCAGCTATGGCTACACCTTC.